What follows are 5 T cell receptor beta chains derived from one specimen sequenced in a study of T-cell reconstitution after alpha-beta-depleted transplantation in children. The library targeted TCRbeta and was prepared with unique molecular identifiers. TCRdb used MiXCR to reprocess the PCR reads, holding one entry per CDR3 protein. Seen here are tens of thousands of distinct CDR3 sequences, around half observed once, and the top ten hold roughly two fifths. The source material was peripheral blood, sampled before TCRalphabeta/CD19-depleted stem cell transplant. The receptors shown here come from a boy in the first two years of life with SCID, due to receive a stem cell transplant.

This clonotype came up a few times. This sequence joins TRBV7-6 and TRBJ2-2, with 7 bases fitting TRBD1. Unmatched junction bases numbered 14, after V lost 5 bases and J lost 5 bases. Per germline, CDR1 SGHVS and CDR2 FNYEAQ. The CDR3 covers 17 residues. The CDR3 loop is CASSNPTGISRTGELFF. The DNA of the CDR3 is TGTGCCAGCAGCAACCCGACAGGGATTTCGCGAACCGGGGAGCTGTTTTTT.

The CDR3 DNA reads TGCAGTGCTAGAGTTTCGCGGGGGGGAAACCAAGAGACCCAGTACTTC. This translates into CSARVSRGGNQETQYF. The J gene is TRBJ2-5, the V gene TRBV20-1; 9 bases are shared with TRBD2. The CDR3 length is 16 residues. J was trimmed by 0 bases and V by 1 base; bases with no gene match: 6. CDR1 and CDR2 from the germline V gene are DFQATT and SNEGSKA (reference sequence).

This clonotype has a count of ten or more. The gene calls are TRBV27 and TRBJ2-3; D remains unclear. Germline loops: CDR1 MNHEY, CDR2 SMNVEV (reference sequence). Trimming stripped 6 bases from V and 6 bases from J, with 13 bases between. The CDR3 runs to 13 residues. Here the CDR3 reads CASRWALWDTQYF. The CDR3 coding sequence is TGTGCCAGCAGATGGGCCCTATGGGATACGCAGTATTTT.

The CDR3 DNA follows: TGCAGCGTTGAGGGCGGGAGCACAGATACGCAGTATTTT. Amino acid sequence: CSVEGGSTDTQYF. The V call is TRBV29-1, the J call TRBJ2-3; perhaps TRBD2 as D (5 bases). The CDR3 sequence is 13 residues long. Germline assignment: CDR1 SQVTM and CDR2 ANQGSEA. V lost 3 bases and J lost 0, with 7 bases in between.

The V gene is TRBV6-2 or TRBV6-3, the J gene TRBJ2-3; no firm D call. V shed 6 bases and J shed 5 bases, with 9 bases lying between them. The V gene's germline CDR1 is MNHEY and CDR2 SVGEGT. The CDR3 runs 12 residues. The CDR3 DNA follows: TGTGCCAGCAGCCTTCCATTAGATACGCAGTATTTT. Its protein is CASSLPLDTQYF.